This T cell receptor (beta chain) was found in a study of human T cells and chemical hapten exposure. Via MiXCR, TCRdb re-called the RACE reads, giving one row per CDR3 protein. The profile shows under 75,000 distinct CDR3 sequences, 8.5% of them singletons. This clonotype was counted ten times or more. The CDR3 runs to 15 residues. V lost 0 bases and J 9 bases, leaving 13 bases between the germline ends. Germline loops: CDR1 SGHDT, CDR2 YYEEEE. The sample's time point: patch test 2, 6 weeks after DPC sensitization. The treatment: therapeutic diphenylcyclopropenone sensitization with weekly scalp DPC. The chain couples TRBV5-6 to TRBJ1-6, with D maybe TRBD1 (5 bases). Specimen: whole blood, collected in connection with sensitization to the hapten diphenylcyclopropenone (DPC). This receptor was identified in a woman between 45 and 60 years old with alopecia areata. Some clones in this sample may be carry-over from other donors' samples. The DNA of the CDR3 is TGTGCCAGCAGCTTGGGAGGGGCCAGAGGTTCACCCCTCCACTTT. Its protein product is CASSLGGARGSPLHF.